A single sample gave rise to the 2 T cell receptor beta chains below, sequenced in a study of T-cell reconstitution after alpha-beta-depleted transplantation in children (dated by TCRdb to 2016 to 2017). According to the study, the label for this sample's treatment or condition signals: allogeneic hematopoietic cell transplantation with graft depleted of TCRalphabeta T cells and CD19 B cells. Libraries were made using PCR. Sequencer: Illumina HiSeq 2500. TCR library preparation used molecular barcoding, with unique molecular identifiers applied to normalize quantification of the TCRbeta repertoire. TCRdb's own reprocessing of the public reads used fastp at Q25 and MiXCR and kept productive beta chains. Rows merge per CDR3 protein into single entries with the most common DNA and genes. The sample data list 450,000 to 600,000 distinct CDR3 sequences, and 8% to 11% of these were observed just once. The ten largest clonotypes hold about 2.1% of the sample.

Specimen: PBMCs, collected before TCRalphabeta/CD19-depleted stem cell transplant. Receptor source: a child aged 2 to 10 with inherited bone marrow failure, due to receive a stem cell transplant.

This clonotype was found a few times. V and J are TRBV7-7 and TRBJ2-3; D is undetermined. The CDR3 is made up of 15 amino acids. The germline V and J ends were trimmed by 2 bases and 0 bases, with 9 bases remaining between them. Germline V gives CDR1 SSHAT, CDR2 FNYEAQ (reference sequence). This CDR3 is CASSLSGLSTDTQYF. The CDR3 DNA sequence: TGTGCCAGCAGCTTATCCGGGTTAAGCACAGATACGCAGTATTTT.

This clonotype was recorded many times. The chain uses TRBV7-9 and TRBJ2-3; D is perhaps TRBD2 (6 bases). Germline V gives CDR1 SEHNR, CDR2 FQNEAQ (reference sequence). The CDR3 is made up of 13 amino acids. Trimming shortened V by 10 bases and J by 4 bases, and 15 bases separated the two germline ends. CDR3 protein: CATVRSGADTQYF. In nucleotides, the CDR3 is TGTGCCACCGTACGATCGGGGGCAGATACGCAGTATTTT.